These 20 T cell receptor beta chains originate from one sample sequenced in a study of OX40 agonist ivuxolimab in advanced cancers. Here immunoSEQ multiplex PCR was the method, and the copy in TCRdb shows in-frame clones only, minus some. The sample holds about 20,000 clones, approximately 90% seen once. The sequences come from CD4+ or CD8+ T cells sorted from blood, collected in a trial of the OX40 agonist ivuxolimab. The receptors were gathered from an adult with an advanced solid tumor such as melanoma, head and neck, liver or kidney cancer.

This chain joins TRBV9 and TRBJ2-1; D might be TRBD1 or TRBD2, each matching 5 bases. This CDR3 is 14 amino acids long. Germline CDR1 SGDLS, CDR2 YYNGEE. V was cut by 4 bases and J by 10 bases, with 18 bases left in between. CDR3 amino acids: CASSPGDPLGEQFF. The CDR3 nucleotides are TGTGCCAGCAGCCCCGGGGACCCACTGGGCGAGCAGTTCTTC.

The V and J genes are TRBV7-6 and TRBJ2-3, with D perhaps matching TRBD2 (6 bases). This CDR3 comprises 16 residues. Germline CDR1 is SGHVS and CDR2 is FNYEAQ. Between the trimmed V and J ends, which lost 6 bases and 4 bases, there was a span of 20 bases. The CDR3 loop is CASSMGAEGLADTQYF. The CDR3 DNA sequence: TGTGCCAGCAGTATGGGTGCGGAGGGCCTGGCAGATACGCAGTATTTT.

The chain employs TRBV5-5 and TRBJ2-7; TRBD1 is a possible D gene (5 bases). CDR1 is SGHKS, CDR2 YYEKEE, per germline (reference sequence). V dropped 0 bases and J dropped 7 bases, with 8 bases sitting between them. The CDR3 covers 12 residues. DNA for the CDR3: TGTGCCAGCAGCTTGGGACAGAAAGAGCAGTACTTC. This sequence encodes CASSLGQKEQYF. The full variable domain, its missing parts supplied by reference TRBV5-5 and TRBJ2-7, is DAGVTQSPTHLIKTRGQQVTLRCSPISGHKSVSWYQQVLGQGPQFIFQYYEKEERGRGNFPDRFSARQFPNYSSELNVNALLLGDSALYLCASSLGQKEQYFGPGTRLTVT.

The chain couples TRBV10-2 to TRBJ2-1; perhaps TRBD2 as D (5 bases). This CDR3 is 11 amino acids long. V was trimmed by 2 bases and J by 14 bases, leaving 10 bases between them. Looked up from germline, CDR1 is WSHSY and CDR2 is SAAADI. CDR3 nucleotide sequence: TGCGCCAGCAGTGAGGTGGGAGATGAGTTCTTC. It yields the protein CASSEVGDEFF.

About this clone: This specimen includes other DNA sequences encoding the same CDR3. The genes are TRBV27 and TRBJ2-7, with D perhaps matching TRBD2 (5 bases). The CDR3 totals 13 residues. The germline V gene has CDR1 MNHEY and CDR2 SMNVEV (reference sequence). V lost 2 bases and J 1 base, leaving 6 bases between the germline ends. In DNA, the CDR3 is TGTGCCAGCAGTTTAACTAGTTCCTACGAGCAGTACTTC. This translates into CASSLTSSYEQYF.

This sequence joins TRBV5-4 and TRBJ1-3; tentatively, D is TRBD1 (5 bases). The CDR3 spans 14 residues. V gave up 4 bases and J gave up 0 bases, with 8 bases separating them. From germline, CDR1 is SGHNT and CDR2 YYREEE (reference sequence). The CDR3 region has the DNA TGTGCCAGCAGCGGGGGGAGCTCTGGAAACACCATATATTTT. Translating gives CASSGGSSGNTIYF.

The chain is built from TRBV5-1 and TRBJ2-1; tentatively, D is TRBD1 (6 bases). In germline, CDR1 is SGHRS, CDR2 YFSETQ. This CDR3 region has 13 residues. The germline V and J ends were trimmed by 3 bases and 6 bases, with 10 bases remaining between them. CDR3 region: CASSWTESNEQFF. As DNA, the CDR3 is TGCGCCAGCAGCTGGACAGAGTCCAATGAGCAGTTCTTC.

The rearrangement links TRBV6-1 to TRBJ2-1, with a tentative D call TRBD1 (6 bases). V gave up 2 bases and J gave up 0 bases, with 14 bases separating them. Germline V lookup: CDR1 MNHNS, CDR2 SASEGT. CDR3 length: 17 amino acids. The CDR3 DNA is TGTGCCAGCAGTGAACCCCGGACAGTTAGCTCCTACAATGAGCAGTTCTTC. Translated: CASSEPRTVSSYNEQFF.

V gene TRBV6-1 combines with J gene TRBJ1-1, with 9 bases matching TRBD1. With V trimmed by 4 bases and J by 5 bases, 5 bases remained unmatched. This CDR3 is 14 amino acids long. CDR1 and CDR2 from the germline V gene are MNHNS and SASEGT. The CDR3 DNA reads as TGTGCCAGCAGTGCGGACAGGGGTTGGACTGAAGCTTTCTTT. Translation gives CASSADRGWTEAFF.

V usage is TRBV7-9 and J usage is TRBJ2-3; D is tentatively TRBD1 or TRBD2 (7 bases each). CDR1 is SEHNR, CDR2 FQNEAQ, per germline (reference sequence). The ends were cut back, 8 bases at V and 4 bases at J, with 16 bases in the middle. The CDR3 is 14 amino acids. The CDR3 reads CASDREGSADTQYF. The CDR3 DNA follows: TGTGCCAGCGACAGGGAGGGTAGCGCAGATACGCAGTATTTT.

CDR3 residues: CASSPRHKGGEKLFF. The CDR3 region has the DNA TGTGCCAGCAGCCCCCGTCATAAGGGTGGTGAAAAACTGTTTTTT. This sequence joins TRBV4-2 and TRBJ1-4; no clear D gene. Deletions cut 4 bases from V and 7 bases from J, with 16 bases between. The CDR3 sequence is 15 residues long. In germline, CDR1 is LGHNA, CDR2 YNFKEQ.

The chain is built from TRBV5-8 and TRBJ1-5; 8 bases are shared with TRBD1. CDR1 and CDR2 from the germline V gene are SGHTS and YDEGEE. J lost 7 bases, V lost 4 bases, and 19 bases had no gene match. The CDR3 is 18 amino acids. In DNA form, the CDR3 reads TGTGCCAGCAGCCTCCCTAAACCGGGACAGGTTTTGCGGCAGCCCCAGCATTTT. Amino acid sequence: CASSLPKPGQVLRQPQHF.

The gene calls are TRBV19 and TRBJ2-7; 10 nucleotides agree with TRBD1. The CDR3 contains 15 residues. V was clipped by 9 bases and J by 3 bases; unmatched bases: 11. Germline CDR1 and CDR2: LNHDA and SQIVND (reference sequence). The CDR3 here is CASSPGQGPFYEQYF. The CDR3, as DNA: TGTGCCAGCAGCCCGGGACAGGGGCCCTTCTACGAGCAGTACTTC. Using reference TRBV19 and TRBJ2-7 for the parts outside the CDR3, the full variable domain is DGGITQSPKYLFRKEGQNVTLSCEQNLNHDAMYWYRQDPGQGLRLIYYSQIVNDFQKGDIAEGYSVSREKKESFPLTVTSAQKNPTAFYLCASSPGQGPFYEQYFGPGTRLTVT.

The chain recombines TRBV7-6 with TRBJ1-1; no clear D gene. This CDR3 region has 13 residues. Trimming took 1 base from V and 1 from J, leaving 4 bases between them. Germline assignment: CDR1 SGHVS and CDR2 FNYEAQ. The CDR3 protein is CASSLEGNTEAFF. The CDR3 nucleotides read TGTGCCAGCAGCTTAGAAGGGAACACTGAAGCTTTCTTT.

CDR3 sequence reads: CASRGGESMNTEAFF. CDR3 sequence (DNA): TGTGCCAGTCGCGGGGGGGAAAGCATGAACACTGAAGCTTTCTTT. This rearrangement joins TRBV9 to TRBJ1-1, with D possibly being TRBD1 (5 bases). There are 15 residues in the CDR3. Trimming took 8 bases from V and 0 from J, leaving 17 bases between them. Germline V gives CDR1 SGDLS, CDR2 YYNGEE.

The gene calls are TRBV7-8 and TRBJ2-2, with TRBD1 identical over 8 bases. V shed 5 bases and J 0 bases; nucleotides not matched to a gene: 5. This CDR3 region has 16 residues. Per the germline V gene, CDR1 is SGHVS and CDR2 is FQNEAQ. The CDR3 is CASSNGQGSNTGELFF. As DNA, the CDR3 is TGTGCCAGCAGCAACGGACAGGGATCGAACACCGGGGAGCTGTTTTTT.

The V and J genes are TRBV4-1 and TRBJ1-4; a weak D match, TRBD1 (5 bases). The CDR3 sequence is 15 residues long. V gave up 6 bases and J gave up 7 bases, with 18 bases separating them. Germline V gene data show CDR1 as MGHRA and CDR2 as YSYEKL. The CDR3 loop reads CASRNPGAGGEKLFF. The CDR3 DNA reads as TGCGCCAGCAGGAACCCCGGGGCCGGAGGTGAAAAACTGTTTTTT.

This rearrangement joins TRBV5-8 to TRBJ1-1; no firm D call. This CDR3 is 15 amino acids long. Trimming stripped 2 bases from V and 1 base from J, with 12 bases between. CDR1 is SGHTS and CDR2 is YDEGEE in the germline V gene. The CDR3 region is CASSFLGTRNTEAFF. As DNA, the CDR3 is TGTGCCAGCAGCTTTTTGGGTACAAGGAACACTGAAGCTTTCTTT.

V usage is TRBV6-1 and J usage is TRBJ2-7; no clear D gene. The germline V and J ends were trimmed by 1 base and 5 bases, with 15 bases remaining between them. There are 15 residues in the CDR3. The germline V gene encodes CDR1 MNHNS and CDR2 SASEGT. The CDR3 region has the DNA TGTGCCAGCAGTGAAGGGCGGAGCGACGCCGACGAGCAGTACTTC. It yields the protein CASSEGRSDADEQYF.

CDR3 loop: CASSYGLAGSYNEQFF. In DNA form, the CDR3 reads TGTGCCAGCAGCTACGGACTAGCGGGGTCCTACAATGAGCAGTTCTTC. J is TRBJ2-1 and V is TRBV13; 12 bases map to TRBD2. The germline CDR1 and CDR2 sequences are PRHDT and FYEKMQ (reference sequence). V trimming: 4 bases; J trimming: 1 base; junction bases outside the gene matches: 2. This CDR3 region has 16 residues.